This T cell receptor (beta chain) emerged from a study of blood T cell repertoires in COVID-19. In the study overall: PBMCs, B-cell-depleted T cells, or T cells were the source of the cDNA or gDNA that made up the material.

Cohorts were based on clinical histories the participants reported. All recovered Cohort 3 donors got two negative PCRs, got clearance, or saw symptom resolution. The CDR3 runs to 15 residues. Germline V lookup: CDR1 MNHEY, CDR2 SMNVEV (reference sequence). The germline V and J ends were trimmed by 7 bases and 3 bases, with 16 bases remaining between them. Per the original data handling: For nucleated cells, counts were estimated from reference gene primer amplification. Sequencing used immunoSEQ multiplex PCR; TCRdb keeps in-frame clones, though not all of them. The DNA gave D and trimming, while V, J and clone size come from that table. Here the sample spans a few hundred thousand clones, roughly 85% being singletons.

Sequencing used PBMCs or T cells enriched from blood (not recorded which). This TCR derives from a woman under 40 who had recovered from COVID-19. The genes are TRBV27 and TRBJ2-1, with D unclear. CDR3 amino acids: CASMLGSGFYNEQFF. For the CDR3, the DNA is TGTGCCAGCATGTTGGGCAGTGGATTCTACAATGAGCAGTTCTTC.